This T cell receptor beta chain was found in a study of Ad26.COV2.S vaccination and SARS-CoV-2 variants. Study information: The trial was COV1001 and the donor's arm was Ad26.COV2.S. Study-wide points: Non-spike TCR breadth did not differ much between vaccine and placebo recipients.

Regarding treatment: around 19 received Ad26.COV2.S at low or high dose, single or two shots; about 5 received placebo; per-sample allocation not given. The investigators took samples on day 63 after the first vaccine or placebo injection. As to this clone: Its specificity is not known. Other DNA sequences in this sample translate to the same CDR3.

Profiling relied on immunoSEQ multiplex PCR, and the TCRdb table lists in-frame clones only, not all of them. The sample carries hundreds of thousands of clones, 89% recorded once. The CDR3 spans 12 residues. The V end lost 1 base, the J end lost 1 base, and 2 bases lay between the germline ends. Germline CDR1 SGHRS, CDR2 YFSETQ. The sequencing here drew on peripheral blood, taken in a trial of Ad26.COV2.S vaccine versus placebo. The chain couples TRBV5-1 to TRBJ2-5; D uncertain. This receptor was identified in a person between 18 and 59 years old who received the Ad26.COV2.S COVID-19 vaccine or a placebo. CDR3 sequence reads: CASSLTQETQYF. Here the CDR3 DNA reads TGCGCCAGCAGCTTGACCCAAGAGACCCAGTACTTC.